What follows are 26 T cell receptor beta chains derived from one specimen sequenced in a study of a mutant IDH1 vaccine in newly diagnosed glioma. Their antigen targets remain unknown. Noted time point: week 11, during vaccination. A single vaccine dose contained 300 ug of mutant IDH1 20-mer peptide, and topical imiquimod was used with it. TCRdb's copy holds only in-frame clones and misses some; the assay was immunoSEQ multiplex PCR. The data show roughly 120,000 clones, with 80% seen just once and 4.5% to 7% held by the top ten. The source was PBMCs, collected from a glioma patient whose treatment included an IDH1 peptide vaccine. These receptors were obtained from a man in his forties with glioma.

This clone was found once. The CDR3 bases are TGTGCCAGCAGCTTAGACTCTGGAAACACCATATATTTT. As protein: CASSLDSGNTIYF. The rearrangement joins TRBV7-9 to TRBJ1-3; D is undetermined. The CDR3 covers 13 residues. The germline V gene has CDR1 SEHNR and CDR2 FQNEAQ (reference sequence). V shed 1 base and J shed 0 bases, with 1 base lying between them.

V is TRBV28 and J is TRBJ2-1, with D possibly matching TRBD1 (5 bases). The length of the CDR3 is 10 residues. V was pared by 8 bases and J by 11 bases, with 10 bases between. CDR1 and CDR2 (germline): MDHEN, SYDVKM. CDR3 amino acids: CASGSGKQFF. CDR3 DNA: TGTGCCAGCGGATCAGGGAAGCAGTTCTTC.

The chain combines TRBV18 with TRBJ2-7; D unclear. The CDR3 has 14 residues. V lost 3 bases and J 7 bases, leaving 16 bases between the germline ends. Germline V gene lookup returns CDR1 KGHSH and CDR2 LQKENI. CDR3 bases: TGTGCCAGCTCACCGCGCGAGCCCATCTCAGAGCAGTACTTC. It yields the protein CASSPREPISEQYF.

The chain recombines TRBV30 with TRBJ2-3; D ambiguous. V lost 0 bases, J lost 5 bases, and 3 bases lay in between. This CDR3 spans 11 amino acids. CDR1 and CDR2 (germline): GTSNPN, SVGIG (reference sequence). The CDR3 sequence is CAWSVKDTQYF. CDR3 nucleotides: TGTGCCTGGAGTGTAAAAGATACGCAGTATTTT.

The chain employs TRBV2 and TRBJ2-1; the D gene could be TRBD1 or TRBD2 (5 bases each). V was clipped by 2 bases and J by 7 bases, with 15 bases between them. The CDR3 is 15 amino acids. Germline CDR1 reads SNHLY; CDR2 reads FYNNEI. The CDR3 region is CASSESGPAVNEQFF. As DNA, the CDR3 is TGTGCCAGCAGTGAATCGGGACCCGCGGTAAATGAGCAGTTCTTC.

The chain links TRBV18 to TRBJ1-5; possible D gene TRBD1, 6 bases. Germline lookup yields CDR1 KGHSH and CDR2 LQKENI. V was clipped by 0 bases and J by 7 bases, with 10 bases between them. The CDR3 loop spans 14 amino acids. CDR3 bases: TGTGCCAGCTCACCACCGGGGGCGGGGCAGCCCCAGCATTTT. Translating it yields CASSPPGAGQPQHF. The variable domain in full, with the rest retrieved from reference TRBV18 and TRBJ1-5, is NAGVMQNPRHLVRRRGQEARLRCSPMKGHSHVYWYRQLPEEGLKFMVYLQKENIIDESGMPKERFSAEFPKEGPSILRIQQVVRGDSAAYFCASSPPGAGQPQHFGDGTRLSIL.

V usage is TRBV7-2 and J usage is TRBJ2-1, with D perhaps assigned TRBD1 or TRBD2 (7 bases each). Germline V gene lookup returns CDR1 SGHTA and CDR2 FQGNSA. The CDR3 spans 15 residues. The germline V and J ends were trimmed by 3 bases and 7 bases, with 16 bases remaining between them. In DNA form, the CDR3 reads TGTGCCAGCAGCTTCCGCAGGGGGGGCCTTAATGAGCAGTTCTTC. Protein sequence: CASSFRRGGLNEQFF.

DNA of the CDR3: TGTGCCAGCAGCTTAGTTGCGGTCGGTCAGCCCCAGCATTTT. It translates to CASSLVAVGQPQHF. This chain links TRBV11-2 with TRBJ1-5, with unresolved D. Deletions cut 1 base from V and 6 bases from J, with 10 bases between. CDR1 is SGHAT and CDR2 is FQNNGV in the germline V gene. This CDR3 has 14 residues.

CDR3: CASSLIEAFF. CDR3 nucleotides: TGTGCCAGCAGCTTAATCGAAGCTTTCTTT. V gene TRBV7-9 combines with J gene TRBJ1-1; D is unclear. CDR1 and CDR2 from the germline V gene are SEHNR and FQNEAQ (reference sequence). V lost 2 bases and J 8 bases, leaving 3 bases between the germline ends. CDR3 length equals 10 residues.

The chain links TRBV7-2 to TRBJ2-7, with a possible D match to TRBD1 (5 bases). The CDR3 consists of 13 residues. Germline CDR1 is SGHTA and CDR2 is FQGNSA. V was shortened by 5 bases and J by 7 bases, with 15 bases between the two germline ends. CDR3 region: CASSPRALGEQYF. CDR3 nucleotides: TGTGCCAGCAGCCCCAGGGCCTTGGGAGAGCAGTACTTC.

The V call is TRBV15, the J call TRBJ2-1, with 7 bases fitting TRBD1. V lost 6 bases, J lost 7 bases, and 3 bases stayed unmatched. This CDR3 contains 12 residues. Germline V gives CDR1 LNHNV, CDR2 YYDKDF (reference sequence). CDR3 amino acids: CATSKGANEQFF. In DNA, the CDR3 is TGTGCCACCAGTAAGGGGGCGAATGAGCAGTTCTTC.

This clone was seen more than once but under ten times. The chain has TRBV10-3 and TRBJ1-1; 8 nucleotides line up with TRBD1. Germline CDR1 ENHRY, CDR2 SYGVKD. This CDR3 is built from 12 residues. The V gene end was trimmed by 6 bases and the J gene end by 3 bases; junction bases not matched to a gene: 0. The CDR3 DNA reads TGTGCCATCAGGGGACAGGACACTGAAGCTTTCTTT. This codes for CAIRGQDTEAFF.

This chain uses TRBV7-6 with TRBJ2-2; TRBD2 matches at 9 bases. The CDR3 totals 17 residues. Trimming at V came to 2 bases and at J to 0 bases, leaving 4 bases not matched to a gene. The germline V gene has CDR1 SGHVS and CDR2 FNYEAQ. CDR3 DNA sequence: TGTGCCAGCAGCTTAATGGTAGCGGGGGCGAACACCGGGGAGCTGTTTTTT. The encoded protein is CASSLMVAGANTGELFF.

The J gene is TRBJ1-2, the V gene TRBV5-4, with a tentative D call TRBD1 (6 bases). V was cut by 9 bases and J by 0 bases, with 12 bases left in between. The V gene's germline CDR1 is SGHNT and CDR2 YYREEE (reference sequence). The CDR3 sequence is 13 residues long. The CDR3 reads CATWGASNYGYTF. CDR3 DNA sequence: TGTGCCACCTGGGGGGCATCTAACTATGGCTACACCTTC.

The rearrangement uses TRBV11-2 and TRBJ2-1; D is undetermined. This CDR3 is 10 amino acids long. The V end lost 2 bases, the J end lost 13 bases, and 6 bases lay between the germline ends. Germline V lookup: CDR1 SGHAT, CDR2 FQNNGV. The CDR3 protein is CASSLKGQFF. The CDR3 DNA is TGTGCCAGCAGCTTAAAGGGTCAGTTCTTC.

The table lists this clone with a few counts. J is TRBJ1-5 and V is TRBV27; 8 bases map to TRBD1. The CDR3 spans 14 residues. In germline, CDR1 is MNHEY, CDR2 SMNVEV (reference sequence). The trim removed 5 bases at V and 4 bases at J, leaving 4 bases unmatched. The CDR3 coding sequence is TGTGCCAGCAGTCGTCGACAGGGGAATCAGCCCCAGCATTTT. Its protein product is CASSRRQGNQPQHF.

With regard to this clone: The same CDR3 arises from other DNA sequences in this sample as well. This rearrangement joins TRBV5-1 to TRBJ2-3; D is uncertain. Germline V gene sequence: CDR1 SGHRS, CDR2 YFSETQ. This CDR3 has 12 residues. The ends were cut back, 1 base at V and 3 bases at J, with 3 bases in the middle. CDR3 DNA sequence: TGCGCCAGCAGCTTGAGTACAGATACGCAGTATTTT. Protein product: CASSLSTDTQYF.

The chain is built from TRBV7-8 and TRBJ1-1, with a tentative D call TRBD1 (5 bases). Trimming stripped 5 bases from V and 7 bases from J, with 23 bases between. Germline V gene data show CDR1 as SGHVS and CDR2 as FQNEAQ. There are 16 residues in the CDR3. The CDR3 here is CASSSRRVDRGGEAFF. In nucleotides, the CDR3 is TGTGCCAGCAGCAGCCGGCGGGTGGATAGGGGAGGTGAAGCTTTCTTT.

This clone occurred once. The V and J genes are TRBV5-4 and TRBJ1-5; TRBD1 might be the D (5 bases). The germline V and J ends were trimmed by 5 bases and 7 bases, with 19 bases remaining between them. The CDR3 runs 15 residues. Germline V CDR1 and CDR2: SGHNT, YYREEE (reference sequence). The CDR3 DNA follows: TGTGCCAGCAGTTCAAACGGGGGGGTAGGCCAGCCCCAGCATTTT. Translated: CASSSNGGVGQPQHF.

The chain carries TRBV5-1 and TRBJ1-6; maybe TRBD1 (6 bases). The CDR3 is 13 amino acids. The germline CDR1 and CDR2 sequences are SGHRS and YFSETQ. V was cut by 1 base and J by 11 bases, with 10 bases left in between. CDR3 DNA: TGCGCCAGCAGCTTGTTGAGGGGGACACCCCTCCACTTT. Encoded protein: CASSLLRGTPLHF.

This chain joins TRBV5-1 and TRBJ2-1; 16 bases map to TRBD2. Trimming cost V 2 bases and J 6 bases; bases outside gene matches: 14. The CDR3 length is 20 residues. Germline CDR1 and CDR2: SGHRS and YFSETQ. CDR3 amino acids: CASSFTSPGTSGGASNEQFF. CDR3 nucleotide sequence: TGCGCCAGCAGCTTTACCTCTCCCGGGACTAGCGGGGGGGCCTCCAATGAGCAGTTCTTC.

The chain carries TRBV5-1 and TRBJ1-2, with TRBD1 as a possible D gene (5 bases). CDR3 size: 13 residues. The ends were cut back, 4 bases at V and 7 bases at J, with 14 bases in the middle. Germline assignment: CDR1 SGHRS and CDR2 YFSETQ. CDR3 residues: CASSQRGAFGYTF. In nucleotides, the CDR3 is TGCGCCAGCAGCCAAAGAGGGGCGTTTGGCTACACCTTC.

A remark on this clone: Within the sample, other DNA sequences also encode this same CDR3. The chain links TRBV30 to TRBJ1-1; possible D gene TRBD1, 5 bases. V gave up 4 bases and J gave up 5 bases, with 11 bases separating them. Germline loops: CDR1 GTSNPN, CDR2 SVGIG (reference sequence). This CDR3 spans 12 amino acids. The CDR3 nucleotides are TGTGCCTGGACGAGGGGAGGGACTGAAGCTTTCTTT. This encodes CAWTRGGTEAFF.

The J gene is TRBJ2-5, the V gene TRBV6-6, with 7 positions matching TRBD2. This CDR3 comprises 14 residues. Per the germline V gene, CDR1 is MNHNY and CDR2 is SVGAGI (reference sequence). After removal of 7 bases from V and 1 base from J, the junction contained 6 bases not matched to a gene. The CDR3 here is CASTYSGGQETQYF. The CDR3 DNA sequence: TGTGCCAGCACCTACTCGGGGGGCCAAGAGACCCAGTACTTC.

CDR3 residues: CASSQTGTGLADTQYF. CDR3 bases: TGTGCCAGCAGTCAAACCGGGACAGGGCTTGCAGATACGCAGTATTTT. V gene TRBV28 combines with J gene TRBJ2-3, with 9 positions matching TRBD1. This CDR3 has 16 amino acids. Germline CDR1 MDHEN, CDR2 SYDVKM. The junction had 10 bases not matched to a gene; V was cut back by 5 bases and J by 4 bases.

This clone has a single count. The J gene is TRBJ2-7, the V gene TRBV11-2; D remains ambiguous. The CDR3 has 12 amino acids. The V and J ends lost 8 bases and 4 bases respectively, with 12 bases between them. Germline V lookup: CDR1 SGHAT, CDR2 FQNNGV. CDR3 bases: TGTGCCAGCTCTAACGTCGGGTACGAGCAGTACTTC. It codes for CASSNVGYEQYF.